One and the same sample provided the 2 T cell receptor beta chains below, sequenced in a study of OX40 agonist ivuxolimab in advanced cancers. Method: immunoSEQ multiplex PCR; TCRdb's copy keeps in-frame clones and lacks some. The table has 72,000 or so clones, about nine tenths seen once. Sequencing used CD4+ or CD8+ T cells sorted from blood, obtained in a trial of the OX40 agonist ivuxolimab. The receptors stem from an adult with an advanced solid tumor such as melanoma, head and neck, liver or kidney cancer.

The CDR3 spells CASSEQVAYNEQFF. Here the CDR3 DNA reads TGTGCCAGCAGTGAACAGGTCGCCTACAATGAGCAGTTCTTC. The chain combines TRBV2 with TRBJ2-1, with D uncertain. The germline V gene encodes CDR1 SNHLY and CDR2 FYNNEI. V dropped 2 bases and J dropped 2 bases, with 7 bases sitting between them. This CDR3 contains 14 residues.

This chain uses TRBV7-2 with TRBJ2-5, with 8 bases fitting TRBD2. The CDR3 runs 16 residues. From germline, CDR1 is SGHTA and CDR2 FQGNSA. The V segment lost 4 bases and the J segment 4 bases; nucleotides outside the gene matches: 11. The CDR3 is CASSSQGPGGRETQYF. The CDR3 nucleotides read TGTGCCAGCAGCTCCCAGGGGCCGGGAGGGAGAGAGACCCAGTACTTC.